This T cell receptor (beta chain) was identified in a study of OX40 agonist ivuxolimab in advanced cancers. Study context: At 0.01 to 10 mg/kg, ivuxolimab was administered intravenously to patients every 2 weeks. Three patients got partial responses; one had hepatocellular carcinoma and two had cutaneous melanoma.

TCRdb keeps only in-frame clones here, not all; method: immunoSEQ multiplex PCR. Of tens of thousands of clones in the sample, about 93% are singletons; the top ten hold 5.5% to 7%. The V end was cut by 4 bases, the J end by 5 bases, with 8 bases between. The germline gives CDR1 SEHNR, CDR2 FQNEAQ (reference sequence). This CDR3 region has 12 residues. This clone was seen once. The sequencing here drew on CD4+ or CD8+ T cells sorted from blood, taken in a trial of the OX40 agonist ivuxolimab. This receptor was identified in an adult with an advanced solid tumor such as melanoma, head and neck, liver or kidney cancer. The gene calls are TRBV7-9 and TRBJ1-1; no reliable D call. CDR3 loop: CASSSGGTEAFF. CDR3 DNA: TGTGCCAGCAGCTCGGGAGGGACTGAAGCTTTCTTT.